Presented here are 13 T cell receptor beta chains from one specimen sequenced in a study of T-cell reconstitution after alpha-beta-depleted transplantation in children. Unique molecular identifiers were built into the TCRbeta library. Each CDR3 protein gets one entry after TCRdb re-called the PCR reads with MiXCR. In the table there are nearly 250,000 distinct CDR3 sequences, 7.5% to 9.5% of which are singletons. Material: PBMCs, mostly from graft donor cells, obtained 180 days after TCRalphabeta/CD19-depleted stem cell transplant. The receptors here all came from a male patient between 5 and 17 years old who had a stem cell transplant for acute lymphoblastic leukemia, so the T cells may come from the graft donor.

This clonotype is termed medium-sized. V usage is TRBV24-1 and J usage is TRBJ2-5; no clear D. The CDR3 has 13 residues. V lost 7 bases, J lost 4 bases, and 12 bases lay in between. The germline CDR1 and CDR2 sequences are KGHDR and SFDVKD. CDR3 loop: CATRPEVSETQYF. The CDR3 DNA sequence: TGTGCCACCAGGCCCGAGGTATCAGAGACCCAGTACTTC.

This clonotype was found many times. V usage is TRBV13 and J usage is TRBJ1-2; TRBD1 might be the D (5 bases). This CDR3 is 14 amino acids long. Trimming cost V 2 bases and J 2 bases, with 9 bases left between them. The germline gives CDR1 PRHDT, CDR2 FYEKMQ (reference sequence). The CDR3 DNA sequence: TGTGCCAGCAGCTTACCGGGGCCGAACTATGGCTACACCTTC. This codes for CASSLPGPNYGYTF.

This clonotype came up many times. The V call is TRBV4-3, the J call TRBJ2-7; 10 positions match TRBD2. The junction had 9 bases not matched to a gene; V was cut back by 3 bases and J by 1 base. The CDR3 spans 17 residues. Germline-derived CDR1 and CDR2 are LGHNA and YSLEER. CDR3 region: CASSHGGLLAGSYEQYF. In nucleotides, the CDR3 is TGCGCCAGCAGCCATGGCGGTCTACTAGCGGGGTCCTACGAGCAGTACTTC.

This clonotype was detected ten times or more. CDR3 residues: CASSSLSGTSGGPPQETQYF. In DNA form, the CDR3 reads TGTGCCAGCAGTTCCCTGAGCGGGACTAGCGGGGGGCCTCCTCAAGAGACCCAGTACTTC. The rearrangement uses TRBV12-3 or TRBV12-4 and TRBJ2-5; 15 positions agree with TRBD2. The CDR3 is 20 residues long. With V trimmed by 4 bases and J by 2 bases, 14 bases remained unmatched.

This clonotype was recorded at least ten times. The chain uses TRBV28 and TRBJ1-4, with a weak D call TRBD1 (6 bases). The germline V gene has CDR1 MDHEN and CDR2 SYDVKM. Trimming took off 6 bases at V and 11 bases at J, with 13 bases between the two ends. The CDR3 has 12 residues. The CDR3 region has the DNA TGTGCCAGCAGGGCGGGACATCGGAAACTGTTTTTT. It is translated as CASRAGHRKLFF.

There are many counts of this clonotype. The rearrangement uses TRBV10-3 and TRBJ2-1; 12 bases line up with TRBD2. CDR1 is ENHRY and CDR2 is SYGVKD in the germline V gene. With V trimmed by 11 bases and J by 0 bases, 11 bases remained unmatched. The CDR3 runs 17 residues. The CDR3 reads CAATSGGLPSSYNEQFF. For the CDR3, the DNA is TGTGCCGCGACTAGCGGGGGCCTTCCGAGCTCCTACAATGAGCAGTTCTTC.

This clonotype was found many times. CDR3 DNA sequence: TGTGCCAGCAGTGACCTGACAGGGCACTCCTACGAGCAGTACTTC. Protein product: CASSDLTGHSYEQYF. The chain recombines TRBV25-1 with TRBJ2-7; 7 bases agree with TRBD1. Per the germline V gene, CDR1 is MGHDK and CDR2 is SYGVNS. V shed 3 bases, J shed 0 bases, and the junction held 5 bases outside the gene matches. The CDR3 totals 15 residues.

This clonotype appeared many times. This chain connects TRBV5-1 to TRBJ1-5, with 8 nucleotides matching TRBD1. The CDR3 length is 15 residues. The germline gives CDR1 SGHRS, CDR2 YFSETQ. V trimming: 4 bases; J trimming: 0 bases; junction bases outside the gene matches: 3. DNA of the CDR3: TGCGCCAGCAGCAGGACAGGGAATAGCAATCAGCCCCAGCATTTT. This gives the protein CASSRTGNSNQPQHF.

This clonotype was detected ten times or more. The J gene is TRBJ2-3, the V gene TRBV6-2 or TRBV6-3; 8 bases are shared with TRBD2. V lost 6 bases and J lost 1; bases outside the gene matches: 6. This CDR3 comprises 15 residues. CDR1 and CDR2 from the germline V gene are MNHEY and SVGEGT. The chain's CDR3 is CASRPSGGGTDTQYF. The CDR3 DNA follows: TGTGCCAGCAGGCCTTCGGGGGGGGGCACAGATACGCAGTATTTT.

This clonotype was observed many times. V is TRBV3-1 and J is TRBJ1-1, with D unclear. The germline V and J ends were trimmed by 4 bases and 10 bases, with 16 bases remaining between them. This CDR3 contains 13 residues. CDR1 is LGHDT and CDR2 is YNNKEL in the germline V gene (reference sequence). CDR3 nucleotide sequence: TGTGCCAGCAGCCCCTATTTGGGCGTTGGAGCTTTCTTT. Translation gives CASSPYLGVGAFF. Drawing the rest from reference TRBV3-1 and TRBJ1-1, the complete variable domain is DTAVSQTPKYLVTQMGNDKSIKCEQNLGHDTMYWYKQDSKKFLKIMFSYNNKELIINETVPNRFSPKSPDKAHLNLHINSLELGDSAVYFCASSPYLGVGAFFGQGTRLTVV.

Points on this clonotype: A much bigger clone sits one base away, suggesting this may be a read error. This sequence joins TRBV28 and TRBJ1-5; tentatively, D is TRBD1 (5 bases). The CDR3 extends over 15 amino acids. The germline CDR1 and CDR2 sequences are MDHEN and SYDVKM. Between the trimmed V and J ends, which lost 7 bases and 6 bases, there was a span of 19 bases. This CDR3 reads CASILSSRVGQPQHF. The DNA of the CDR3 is TGTGCCAGCATTCTTAGCAGCAGGGTGGGTCAGCCCCAGCATTTT.

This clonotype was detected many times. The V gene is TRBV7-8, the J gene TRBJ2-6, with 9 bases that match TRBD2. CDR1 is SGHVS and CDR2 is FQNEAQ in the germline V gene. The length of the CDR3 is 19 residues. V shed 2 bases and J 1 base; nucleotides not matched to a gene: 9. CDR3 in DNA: TGTGCCAGCAGCTTATTCTCTAGCGGGATGTATTCTGGGGCCAACGTCCTGACTTTC. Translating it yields CASSLFSSGMYSGANVLTF.

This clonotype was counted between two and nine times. In nucleotides, the CDR3 is TGTGCCAGCAGTTTAGGGGAACTAGCGGGGGGGAGCACAGATACGCAGTATTTT. It codes for CASSLGELAGGSTDTQYF. The chain links TRBV12-3 or TRBV12-4 to TRBJ2-3; 13 bases match TRBD2. Trimming took 1 base from V and 0 from J; bases not matched to a gene: 4. The CDR3 has 18 residues.